This TCR beta chain was observed in a study of blood T cell repertoires in COVID-19. Per germline, CDR1 LNHDA and CDR2 SQIVND (reference sequence). The CDR3 has 13 residues. With V trimmed by 6 bases and J by 5 bases, 6 bases remained unmatched. The repertoire was sequenced with immunoSEQ multiplex PCR; TCRdb's copy has only in-frame clones and lacks some. The top ten hold around 3.5% of the sample, which has hundreds of thousands of clones, about 90% seen once. This chain joins TRBV19 and TRBJ2-5; 7 bases agree with TRBD1. Sequenced sample: peripheral blood. The receptor was isolated from a woman aged 18-29 years who had recovered from COVID-19. The CDR3 DNA reads TGTGCCAGTAGCACCAAGGGGGCCGAGACCCAGTACTTC. This encodes CASSTKGAETQYF.